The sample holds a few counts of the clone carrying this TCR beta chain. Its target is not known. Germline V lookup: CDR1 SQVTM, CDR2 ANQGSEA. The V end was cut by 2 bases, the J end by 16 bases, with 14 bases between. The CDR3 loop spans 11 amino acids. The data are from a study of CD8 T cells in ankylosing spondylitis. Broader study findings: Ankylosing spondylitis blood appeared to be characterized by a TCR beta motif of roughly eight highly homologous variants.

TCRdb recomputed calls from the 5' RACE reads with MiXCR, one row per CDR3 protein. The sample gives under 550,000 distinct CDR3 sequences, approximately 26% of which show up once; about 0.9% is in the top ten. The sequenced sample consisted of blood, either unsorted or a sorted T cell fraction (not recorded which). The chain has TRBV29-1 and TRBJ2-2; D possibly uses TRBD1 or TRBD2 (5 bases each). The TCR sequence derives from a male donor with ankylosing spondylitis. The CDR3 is CSVEKGTRAFF. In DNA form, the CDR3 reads TGCAGCGTTGAAAAGGGGACCCGGGCGTTTTTT.